This T cell receptor beta chain was recorded in a study of blood T cell repertoires in COVID-19. Study-wide context: Italy, Spain and the United States were the sources of the convalescent and acute COVID-19 samples. From T cells, B-cell-depleted T cells, or PBMCs came the material, which was cDNA or gDNA.

In the original processing: Estimates of nucleated cell counts were drawn from the amplification of reference gene primers. Sequencing was performed with immunoSEQ multiplex PCR; in TCRdb, only in-frame clones are kept and a portion is missing. V and J calls and clone size follow that table, whereas D and trimming were derived from the DNA. The sample includes approximately 230,000 clones, approximately 81% of them seen just once. The length of the CDR3 is 13 residues. Germline V gives CDR1 SQVTM, CDR2 ANQGSEA. With 3 bases removed from V and 2 bases from J, the gap between germline ends came to 8 bases.

The sequencing input was peripheral blood. This TCR was recovered from a man younger than 40 with active or convalescent COVID-19. The chain recombines TRBV29-1 with TRBJ1-3, with a tentative D call TRBD1 (5 bases). This CDR3 is CSVDSGAGNTIYF. In DNA form, the CDR3 reads TGCAGCGTTGACTCGGGGGCTGGAAACACCATATATTTT.